This passage covers 19 T cell receptor beta chains from one sample sequenced in a study of CD8 T cells in ankylosing spondylitis. Study outcomes and limitations: Fewer than 10 highly homologous variants formed a TCR beta motif that appeared characteristic of ankylosing spondylitis blood.

TCRdb re-derived calls from the 5' RACE reads in MiXCR, one entry per CDR3 protein. Of 200,000 to 250,000 distinct CDR3 sequences in the sample, about a sixth were seen once. These TCRs are of unknown antigen specificity. Material for sequencing was blood, either unsorted or a sorted T cell fraction (not recorded which). The receptors were gathered from a male donor with ankylosing spondylitis.

This clonotype was counted a few times. The chain uses TRBV20-1 and TRBJ1-2, with D possibly being TRBD1 (6 bases). This CDR3 spans 15 amino acids. Deletions cut 2 bases from V and 4 bases from J, with 17 bases between. Germline V gene lookup returns CDR1 DFQATT and CDR2 SNEGSKA (reference sequence). DNA for the CDR3: TGCAGTGCTAGAATCTTGGGGGGCATGGGCTATGGCTACACCTTC. Translating it yields CSARILGGMGYGYTF.

In its sample, this clonotype was seen a few times. The gene calls are TRBV27 and TRBJ1-5, with D possibly being TRBD1 (6 bases). The CDR3 extends over 14 amino acids. Per germline, CDR1 MNHEY and CDR2 SMNVEV (reference sequence). V was cut by 6 bases and J by 3 bases, with 12 bases left in between. CDR3 protein: CASSPDRVNQPQHF. The CDR3 nucleotides are TGTGCCAGCAGCCCGGACAGAGTCAATCAGCCCCAGCATTTT.

This clonotype was observed a few times. The V gene is TRBV21-1, the J gene TRBJ2-4; the table names TRBD1, a call not compared with the DNA. TRBV21-1 is a pseudogene. The CDR3 loop spans 17 amino acids. Written as DNA, the CDR3 is TGTGCCAGCAGCAAAGAATCGCAGGGGGCGGTAGTAAACATTCAGTACTTC. Translation: CASSKESQGAVVNIQYF.

The chain is built from TRBV5-4 and TRBJ2-1; the match to TRBD2 covers 9 bases. V lost 0 bases to trimming and J lost 1 base; unmatched junction nucleotides: 8. CDR3 length: 18 amino acids. CDR1 is SGHNT, CDR2 YYREEE, per germline (reference sequence). CDR3 bases: TGTGCCAGCAGCTTGGAGGCGGGAGGGCCGCGATCCTACAATGAGCAGTTCTTC. This sequence encodes CASSLEAGGPRSYNEQFF. The full variable domain, with the rest looked up from reference TRBV5-4 and TRBJ2-1, is ETGVTQSPTHLIKTRGQQVTLRCSSQSGHNTVSWYQQALGQGPQFIFQYYREEENGRGNFPPRFSGLQFPNYSSELNVNALELDDSALYLCASSLEAGGPRSYNEQFFGPGTRLTVL.

The chain recombines TRBV12-3 or TRBV12-4 with TRBJ2-1; D remains unclear. Trimming cost V 8 bases and J 0 bases, with 11 bases left between them. CDR3 length equals 14 residues. The CDR3 sequence is CASLWGDSYNEQFF. CDR3 DNA sequence: TGTGCCAGCTTGTGGGGTGACTCCTACAATGAGCAGTTCTTC.

This clonotype has ten or more counts. CDR3 region: CASSLAENEKLFF. CDR3 nucleotide sequence: TGTGCCAGCAGTTTAGCAGAAAATGAAAAACTGTTTTTT. This chain uses TRBV28 with TRBJ1-4; D is unclear. Trimming stripped 2 bases from V and 5 bases from J, with 6 bases between. Germline V CDR1 and CDR2: MDHEN, SYDVKM. This CDR3 is 13 amino acids long. The full variable domain, completed using reference TRBV28 and TRBJ1-4, is DVKVTQSSRYLVKRTGEKVFLECVQDMDHENMFWYRQDPGLGLRLIYFSYDVKMKEKGDIPEGYSVSREKKERFSLILESASTNQTSMYLCASSLAENEKLFFGSGTQLSVL.

This clonotype came up a few times. The chain is built from TRBV10-3 and TRBJ2-3; 7 bases fit TRBD2. Germline-derived CDR1 and CDR2 are ENHRY and SYGVKD. The V gene end was trimmed by 6 bases and the J gene end by 4 bases; junction bases not matched to a gene: 10. The CDR3 has 15 residues. CDR3 DNA: TGTGCCATCAGGGGGACTATTTCTGTCTCAGATACGCAGTATTTT. Encoded protein: CAIRGTISVSDTQYF.

The V call is TRBV7-9, the J call TRBJ2-2; D gene unclear. The germline gives CDR1 SEHNR, CDR2 FQNEAQ (reference sequence). Trimming removed 7 bases at V and 5 bases at J, with 11 bases between. This CDR3 region has 13 residues. In DNA form, the CDR3 reads TGTGCCAGCACCGACCGTGGTACCGGGGAGCTGTTTTTT. It translates to CASTDRGTGELFF.

This clonotype was seen ten or more times. The rearrangement links TRBV29-1 to TRBJ2-7; 7 nucleotides line up with TRBD1. CDR3 length: 14 residues. After removal of 6 bases from V and 0 bases from J, the junction contained 8 bases not matched to a gene. The germline V gene encodes CDR1 SQVTM and CDR2 ANQGSEA. The CDR3 sequence is CSVTGTVSSYEQYF. The CDR3 region has the DNA TGCAGCGTAACCGGGACAGTAAGCTCCTACGAGCAGTACTTC.

The chain has TRBV20-1 and TRBJ2-7, with 10 bases matching TRBD1. V dropped 3 bases and J dropped 1; count of bases not matched to a gene: 6. CDR3 size: 15 residues. The germline gives CDR1 DFQATT, CDR2 SNEGSKA (reference sequence). The CDR3: CSARDRGVGSYEQYF. In nucleotides, the CDR3 is TGCAGTGCTAGGGACAGGGGGGTGGGGTCCTACGAGCAGTACTTC.

This clonotype was found a few times. The rearrangement joins TRBV6-2 or TRBV6-3 to TRBJ2-2; 10 nucleotides line up with TRBD2. The CDR3 contains 16 residues. From germline, CDR1 is MNHEY and CDR2 SVGEGT. The J segment lost 9 bases and the V segment lost 5 bases, leaving 12 bases of the junction unmatched. This CDR3 is CASSPPLAGLSRELFF. The CDR3 nucleotides read TGTGCCAGCAGTCCCCCACTAGCGGGACTCTCACGGGAGCTGTTTTTT.

This clonotype was counted a few times. This chain links TRBV20-1 with TRBJ2-7; 7 positions agree with TRBD2. V was pared by 0 bases and J by 4 bases, with 12 bases of the junction left unmatched. The CDR3 has 16 residues. Per the germline V gene, CDR1 is DFQATT and CDR2 is SNEGSKA (reference sequence). CDR3 region: CSARDLGTGGLYEQYF. The CDR3 DNA reads TGCAGTGCTAGAGATCTCGGAACGGGGGGTTTGTACGAGCAGTACTTC.

The V gene is TRBV10-2, the J gene TRBJ2-1; 14 nucleotides agree with TRBD2. Germline values: CDR1 WSHSY, CDR2 SAAADI. V was pared by 6 bases and J by 6 bases, with 7 bases of the junction left unmatched. The length of the CDR3 is 16 residues. The CDR3 DNA follows: TGCGCCAGCAGCTCGGGACTAGCGGGGGCAGGCAATGAGCAGTTCTTC. Amino acid sequence: CASSSGLAGAGNEQFF.

This clonotype was seen only a few times. V gene TRBV5-1 combines with J gene TRBJ2-7; D remains unclear. Germline-derived CDR1 and CDR2 are SGHRS and YFSETQ. Trimming left V 0 bases short and J 5 bases short, with 9 bases between. The CDR3 has 13 amino acids. DNA for the CDR3: TGCGCCAGCAGCTTGGGAGGTTTCAACGAGCAGTACTTC. It codes for CASSLGGFNEQYF.

The CDR3 protein is CASSVGMSGELFF. The DNA for the CDR3 is TGTGCCAGCAGCGTAGGCATGTCCGGGGAGCTGTTTTTT. The genes are TRBV9 and TRBJ2-2; D ambiguous. Per the germline V gene, CDR1 is SGDLS and CDR2 is YYNGEE. Trimming stripped 0 bases from V and 6 bases from J, with 6 bases between. The CDR3 consists of 13 residues.

This chain links TRBV10-2 with TRBJ2-3; possibly TRBD1 for D (6 bases). This CDR3 comprises 15 residues. From germline, CDR1 is WSHSY and CDR2 SAAADI. V was trimmed by 6 bases and J by 2 bases, leaving 15 bases between them. The DNA for the CDR3 is TGCGCCAGCAGATCGGCAGGGGTCTTCACAGATACGCAGTATTTT. Translated, it gives CASRSAGVFTDTQYF.

V and J are TRBV28 and TRBJ2-3; TRBD2 aligns across 8 bases. The CDR3 has 18 residues. Germline V gene data show CDR1 as MDHEN and CDR2 as SYDVKM. Trimming took 3 bases from V and 0 from J; bases not matched to a gene: 11. The CDR3 here is CASSLLLAGTLSTDTQYF. The CDR3 coding sequence is TGTGCCAGCAGTTTGTTGCTAGCGGGTACCCTGAGCACAGATACGCAGTATTTT. The full variable domain, its missing parts supplied by reference TRBV28 and TRBJ2-3, is DVKVTQSSRYLVKRTGEKVFLECVQDMDHENMFWYRQDPGLGLRLIYFSYDVKMKEKGDIPEGYSVSREKKERFSLILESASTNQTSMYLCASSLLLAGTLSTDTQYFGPGTRLTVL.

The chain combines TRBV7-6 with TRBJ2-1; a weak D match, TRBD2 (6 bases). CDR1 is SGHVS and CDR2 is FNYEAQ in the germline V gene. This CDR3 is built from 19 residues. Trimming took 3 bases from V and 6 from J, leaving 27 bases between them. CDR3 sequence (DNA): TGTGCCAGCAGCTTTATCGAGCGGGTGGATGAGGGCTCGGGCAATGAGCAGTTCTTC. This sequence encodes CASSFIERVDEGSGNEQFF.

V usage is TRBV27 and J usage is TRBJ2-1; D is uncertain. The germline gives CDR1 MNHEY, CDR2 SMNVEV (reference sequence). V lost 1 base, J lost 7 bases, and 8 bases lay in between. The CDR3 is 13 residues long. The CDR3 DNA is TGTGCCAGCAGTTTATGGGTCGCAAATGAGCAGTTCTTC. As protein: CASSLWVANEQFF.